The source of this TCR delta chain is a study of γδ T cells in repeated Plasmodium falciparum infection. With respect to this clone: This likely came from a read error, as a far larger clone is one base away. Within the sample, other DNA sequences also encode this same CDR3.

TCRdb re-called the multiplex PCR reads using CATT. In the table there are roughly 86,000 delta-chain clones, roughly 1.4% of which are singletons. This TCR derives from a pool of human donors (malaria-infected and uninfected, not separated). Material: gamma-delta T cells from blood.

The CDR3 DNA reads as TGTGCCTGTGACTTGTATGCTGGGGGATACACCCCCGACAAACTCATCTTT. Its protein is CACDLYAGGYTPDKLIF. The chain combines TRDV2 with TRDJ1; 11 nucleotides align to TRDD3. The J gene comes from matching the DNA to germline here; TCRdb lacks it. The V gene's germline CDR1 is GEAIGNYY and CDR2 EKD. This CDR3 region has 17 residues.